The 9 T cell receptor beta chains given below trace back to one sample, sequenced in a study of T cells in Graves' hyperthyroidism and ophthalmopathy. From RNA transcripts, TCR beta CDR3 regions were amplified. First-round RT-PCR of the TCR CDR3 relied on the HTBI primer set. MiXCR, run by TCRdb on the multiplex PCR reads, gives a single entry per CDR3 protein. The table records about 420,000 distinct CDR3 sequences, 15% to 19% of them present only once. Sample: blood. The receptors were sampled from a woman under 30 with Graves' hyperthyroidism.

This clonotype came up many times. The chain recombines TRBV2 with TRBJ2-1, with 9 positions matching TRBD2. In germline, CDR1 is SNHLY, CDR2 FYNNEI. The CDR3 is 16 residues long. J lost 5 bases, V lost 6 bases, and 11 bases had no gene match. CDR3 nucleotides: TGTGCCAGCAGGGAGACGCTAGCGGGGAGAGACAATGAGCAGTTCTTC. Encoded protein: CASRETLAGRDNEQFF. Variable domain in full (rest from reference TRBV2 and TRBJ2-1): EPEVTQTPSHQVTQMGQEVILRCVPISNHLYFYWYRQILGQKVEFLVSFYNNEISEKSEIFDDQFSVERPDGSNFTLKIRSTKLEDSAMYFCASRETLAGRDNEQFFGPGTRLTVL.

Ten or more counts support this clonotype. This chain connects TRBV29-1 to TRBJ2-1; no reliable D call. This CDR3 spans 12 amino acids. Germline lookup yields CDR1 SQVTM and CDR2 ANQGSEA. Trimming took 8 bases from V and 7 from J, leaving 15 bases between them. The chain's CDR3 is CSILKGENEQFF. The CDR3 nucleotides are TGCAGCATCTTAAAGGGTGAGAATGAGCAGTTCTTC.

This clonotype was seen at least ten times. The chain recombines TRBV4-2 with TRBJ1-6, with a possible D match to TRBD1 (5 bases). The CDR3 contains 16 residues. V lost 0 bases, J lost 7 bases, and 13 bases lay in between. Germline values: CDR1 LGHNA, CDR2 YNFKEQ. The DNA of the CDR3 is TGTGCCAGCAGCCAAGATTCGGGGGAAAGGAATTCACCCCTCCACTTT. This sequence encodes CASSQDSGERNSPLHF.

This clonotype has a handful of counts. The rearrangement links TRBV19 to TRBJ2-1; 7 bases line up with TRBD2. Germline CDR1 is LNHDA and CDR2 is SQIVND (reference sequence). V lost 7 bases to trimming and J lost 9 bases; unmatched junction nucleotides: 15. The CDR3 covers 15 residues. The CDR3 loop reads CASNTGLDRPSEQFF. The CDR3 nucleotides read TGTGCCAGTAACACCGGACTAGACCGCCCCTCTGAGCAGTTCTTC. The full variable domain, completed using reference TRBV19 and TRBJ2-1, is DGGITQSPKYLFRKEGQNVTLSCEQNLNHDAMYWYRQDPGQGLRLIYYSQIVNDFQKGDIAEGYSVSREKKESFPLTVTSAQKNPTAFYLCASNTGLDRPSEQFFGPGTRLTVL.

This clonotype was recorded many times. The rearrangement joins TRBV6-2 or TRBV6-3 to TRBJ1-4, with D perhaps matching TRBD1 (5 bases). Germline V CDR1 and CDR2: MNHEY, SVGEGT. The V end lost 5 bases, the J end lost 4 bases, and 14 bases lay between the germline ends. CDR3 size: 15 residues. This CDR3 is CASSPLGRDNEKLFF. CDR3 bases: TGTGCCAGCAGTCCTCTCGGCAGGGATAATGAAAAACTGTTTTTT.

The CDR3 DNA is TGTGCCAGCAGCCAGGCCTCAGAAGCGGGAGGGATTAACATTCAGTACTTC. Translating gives CASSQASEAGGINIQYF. The chain is built from TRBV4-2 and TRBJ2-4, with 10 bases lining up with TRBD2. V trimming: 3 bases; J trimming: 7 bases; junction bases outside the gene matches: 12. The CDR3 is 17 residues long. CDR1 and CDR2 (germline): LGHNA, YNFKEQ.

This clonotype was counted ten times or more. The J gene is TRBJ1-1, the V gene TRBV9, with 8 bases identical to TRBD1. The trim removed 3 bases at V and 4 bases at J, leaving 8 bases unmatched. The CDR3 has 15 residues. Germline V gives CDR1 SGDLS, CDR2 YYNGEE. The CDR3 here is CASSATQTGATEAFF. The CDR3 DNA sequence: TGTGCCAGCAGCGCAACCCAGACAGGGGCCACTGAAGCTTTCTTT.

There are many counts of this clonotype. This chain joins TRBV29-1 and TRBJ2-7, with D possibly being TRBD2 (6 bases). V dropped 0 bases and J dropped 3 bases, with 9 bases sitting between them. CDR3 length: 13 residues. The germline V gene encodes CDR1 SQVTM and CDR2 ANQGSEA. CDR3 in amino acids: CSVEDQAGYEQYF. DNA for the CDR3: TGCAGCGTTGAAGATCAAGCGGGCTACGAGCAGTACTTC.

Ten or more counts support this clonotype. The chain recombines TRBV28 with TRBJ2-4; 8 nucleotides line up with TRBD2. V trimming: 3 bases; J trimming: 3 bases; junction bases outside the gene matches: 13. The CDR3 loop spans 18 amino acids. Per the germline V gene, CDR1 is MDHEN and CDR2 is SYDVKM. CDR3 DNA sequence: TGTGCCAGCAGTTTGGGCTGGGCGGGGGGCCTCTTCAAAAACATTCAGTACTTC. It translates to CASSLGWAGGLFKNIQYF. Variable domain in full (rest from reference TRBV28 and TRBJ2-4): DVKVTQSSRYLVKRTGEKVFLECVQDMDHENMFWYRQDPGLGLRLIYFSYDVKMKEKGDIPEGYSVSREKKERFSLILESASTNQTSMYLCASSLGWAGGLFKNIQYFGAGTRLSVL.